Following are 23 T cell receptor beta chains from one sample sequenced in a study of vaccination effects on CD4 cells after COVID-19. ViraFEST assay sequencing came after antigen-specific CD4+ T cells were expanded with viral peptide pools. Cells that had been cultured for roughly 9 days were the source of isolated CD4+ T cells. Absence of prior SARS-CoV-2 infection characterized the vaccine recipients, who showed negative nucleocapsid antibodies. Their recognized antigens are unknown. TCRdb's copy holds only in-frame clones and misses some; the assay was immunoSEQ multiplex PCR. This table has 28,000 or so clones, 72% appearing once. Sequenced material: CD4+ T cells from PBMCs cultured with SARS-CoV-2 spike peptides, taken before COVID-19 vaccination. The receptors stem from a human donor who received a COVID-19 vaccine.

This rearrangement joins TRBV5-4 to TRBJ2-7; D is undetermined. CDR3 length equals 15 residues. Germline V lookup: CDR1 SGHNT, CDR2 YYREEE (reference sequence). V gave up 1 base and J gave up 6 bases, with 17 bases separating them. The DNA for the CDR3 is TGTGCCAGCAGCTTGTTGGCGAGTATCCCTGTCGAGCAGTACTTC. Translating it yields CASSLLASIPVEQYF.

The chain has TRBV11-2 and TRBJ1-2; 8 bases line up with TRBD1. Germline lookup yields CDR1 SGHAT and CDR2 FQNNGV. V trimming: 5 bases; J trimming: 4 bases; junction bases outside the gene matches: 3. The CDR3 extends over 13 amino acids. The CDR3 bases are TGTGCCAGCAGCGGCGGACAGGGCTATGGCTACACCTTC. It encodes CASSGGQGYGYTF.

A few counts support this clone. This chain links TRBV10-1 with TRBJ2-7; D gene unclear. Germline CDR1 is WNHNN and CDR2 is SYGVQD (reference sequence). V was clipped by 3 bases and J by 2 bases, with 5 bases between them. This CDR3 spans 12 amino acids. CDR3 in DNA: TGCGCCAGCAGTGACAGAGCCTACGAGCAGTACTTC. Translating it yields CASSDRAYEQYF.

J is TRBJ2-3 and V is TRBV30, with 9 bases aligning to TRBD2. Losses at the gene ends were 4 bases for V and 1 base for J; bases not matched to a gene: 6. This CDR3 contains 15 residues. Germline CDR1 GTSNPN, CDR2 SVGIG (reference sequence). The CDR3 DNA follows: TGTGCCTGGACGGTACGACTAGCGGGCACAGATACGCAGTATTTT. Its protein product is CAWTVRLAGTDTQYF.

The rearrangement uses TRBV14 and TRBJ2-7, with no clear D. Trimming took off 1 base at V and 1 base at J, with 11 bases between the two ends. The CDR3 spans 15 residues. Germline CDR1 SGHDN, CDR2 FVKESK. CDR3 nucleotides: TGTGCCAGCAGCCAAGGAAAGGGTTGGTCCTACGAGCAGTACTTC. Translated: CASSQGKGWSYEQYF.

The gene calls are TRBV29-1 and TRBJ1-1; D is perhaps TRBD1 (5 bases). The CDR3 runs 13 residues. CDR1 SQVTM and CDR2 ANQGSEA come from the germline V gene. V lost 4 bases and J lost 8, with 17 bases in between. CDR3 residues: CSVVRTGAREAFF. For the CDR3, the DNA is TGCAGCGTTGTAAGAACCGGGGCCCGGGAAGCTTTCTTT. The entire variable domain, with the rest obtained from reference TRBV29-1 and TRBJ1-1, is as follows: SAVISQKPSRDICQRGTSLTIQCQVDSQVTMMFWYRQQPGQSLTLIATANQGSEATYESGFVIDKFPISRPNLTFSTLTVSNMSPEDSSIYLCSVVRTGAREAFFGQGTRLTVV.

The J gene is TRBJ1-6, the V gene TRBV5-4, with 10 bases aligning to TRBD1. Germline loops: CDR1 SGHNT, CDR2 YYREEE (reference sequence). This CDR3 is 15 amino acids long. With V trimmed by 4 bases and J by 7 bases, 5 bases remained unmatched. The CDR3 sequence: CASSVGTGVNSPLHF. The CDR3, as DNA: TGTGCCAGCAGCGTTGGGACAGGGGTCAATTCACCCCTCCACTTT.

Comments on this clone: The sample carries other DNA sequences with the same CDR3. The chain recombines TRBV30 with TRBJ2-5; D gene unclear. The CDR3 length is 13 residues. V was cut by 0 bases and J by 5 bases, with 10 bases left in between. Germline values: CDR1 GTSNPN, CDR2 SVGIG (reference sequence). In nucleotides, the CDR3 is TGTGCCTGGAGTGTAAGGCTTCGCGAGACCCAGTACTTC. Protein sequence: CAWSVRLRETQYF.

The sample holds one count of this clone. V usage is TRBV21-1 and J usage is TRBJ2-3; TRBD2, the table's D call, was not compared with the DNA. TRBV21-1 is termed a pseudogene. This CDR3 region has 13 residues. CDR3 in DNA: TGTGCCAGCAGCAACGACTACACAGATACGCAGTATTTT. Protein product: CASSNDYTDTQYF.

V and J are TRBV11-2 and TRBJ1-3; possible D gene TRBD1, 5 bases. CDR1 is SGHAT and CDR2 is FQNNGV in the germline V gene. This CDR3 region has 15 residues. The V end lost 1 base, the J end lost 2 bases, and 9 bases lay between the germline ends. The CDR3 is CASSLAEGPGNTIYF. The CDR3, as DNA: TGTGCCAGCAGCTTAGCTGAGGGGCCTGGAAACACCATATATTTT.

The CDR3 loop reads CASSLGQGSSPLHF. CDR3 coding DNA: TGTGCCAGCAGCCTCGGACAGGGAAGTTCACCCCTCCACTTT. The V call is TRBV14, the J call TRBJ1-6; 8 positions agree with TRBD1. V trimming: 4 bases; J trimming: 9 bases; junction bases outside the gene matches: 5. The CDR3 sequence is 14 residues long. CDR1 and CDR2 from the germline V gene are SGHDN and FVKESK. The whole variable domain, remainder taken from reference TRBV14 and TRBJ1-6, is EAGVTQFPSHSVIEKGQTVTLRCDPISGHDNLYWYRRVMGKEIKFLLHFVKESKQDESGMPNNRFLAERTGGTYSTLKVQPAELEDSGVYFCASSLGQGSSPLHFGNGTRLTVT.

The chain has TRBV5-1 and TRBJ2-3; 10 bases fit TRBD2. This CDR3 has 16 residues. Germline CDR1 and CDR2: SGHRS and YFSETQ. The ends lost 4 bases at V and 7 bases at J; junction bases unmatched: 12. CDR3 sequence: CASSTNSGRAKNTQYF. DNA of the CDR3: TGCGCCAGCAGCACAAACAGCGGGAGGGCTAAAAATACGCAGTATTTT.

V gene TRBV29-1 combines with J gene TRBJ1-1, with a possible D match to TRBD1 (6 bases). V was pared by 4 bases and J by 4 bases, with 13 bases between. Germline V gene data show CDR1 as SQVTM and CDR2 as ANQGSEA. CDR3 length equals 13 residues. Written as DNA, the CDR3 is TGCAGCGTTGTCCCCCAGGGGAGCACTGAAGCTTTCTTT. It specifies CSVVPQGSTEAFF. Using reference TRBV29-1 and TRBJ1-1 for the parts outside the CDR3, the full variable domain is SAVISQKPSRDICQRGTSLTIQCQVDSQVTMMFWYRQQPGQSLTLIATANQGSEATYESGFVIDKFPISRPNLTFSTLTVSNMSPEDSSIYLCSVVPQGSTEAFFGQGTRLTVV.

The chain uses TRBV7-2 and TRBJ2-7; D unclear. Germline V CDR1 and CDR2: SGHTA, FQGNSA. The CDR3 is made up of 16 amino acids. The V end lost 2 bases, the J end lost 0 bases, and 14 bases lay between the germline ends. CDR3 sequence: CASSLFWEEGSYEQYF. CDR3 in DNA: TGTGCCAGCAGCTTATTTTGGGAAGAAGGCTCCTACGAGCAGTACTTC.

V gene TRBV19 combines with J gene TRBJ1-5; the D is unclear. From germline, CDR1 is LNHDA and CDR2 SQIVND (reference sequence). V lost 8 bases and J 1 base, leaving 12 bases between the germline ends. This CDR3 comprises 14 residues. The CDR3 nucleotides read TGTGCCAGTGTAGACTTTAGCAGCAATCAGCCCCAGCATTTT. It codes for CASVDFSSNQPQHF.

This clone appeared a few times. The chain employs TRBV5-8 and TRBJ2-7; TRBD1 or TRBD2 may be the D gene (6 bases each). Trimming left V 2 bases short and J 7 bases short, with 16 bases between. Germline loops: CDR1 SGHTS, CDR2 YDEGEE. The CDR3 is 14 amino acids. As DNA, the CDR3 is TGTGCCAGCAGCTTTCGGCTAGCGCAGGGGGAGCAGTACTTC. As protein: CASSFRLAQGEQYF.

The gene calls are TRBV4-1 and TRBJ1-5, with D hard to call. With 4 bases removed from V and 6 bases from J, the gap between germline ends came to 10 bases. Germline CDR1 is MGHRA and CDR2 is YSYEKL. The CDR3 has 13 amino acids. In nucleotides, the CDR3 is TGCGCCAGCAGCCTTTACTACACTCAGCCCCAGCATTTT. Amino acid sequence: CASSLYYTQPQHF.

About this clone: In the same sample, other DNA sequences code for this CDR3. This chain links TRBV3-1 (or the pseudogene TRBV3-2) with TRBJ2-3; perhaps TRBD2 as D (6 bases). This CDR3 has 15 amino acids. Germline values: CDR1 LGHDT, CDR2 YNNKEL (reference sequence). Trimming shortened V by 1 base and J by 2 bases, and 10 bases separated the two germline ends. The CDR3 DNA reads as TGTGCCAGCAGCCAAGTGGGGGGATCCACAGATACGCAGTATTTT. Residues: CASSQVGGSTDTQYF.

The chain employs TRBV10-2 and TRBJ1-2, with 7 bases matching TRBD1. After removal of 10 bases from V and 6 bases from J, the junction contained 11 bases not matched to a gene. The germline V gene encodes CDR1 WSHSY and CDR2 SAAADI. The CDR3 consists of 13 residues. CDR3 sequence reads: CATQQQGSDGYTF. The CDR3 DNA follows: TGCGCCACACAACAACAGGGGAGTGATGGCTACACCTTC.

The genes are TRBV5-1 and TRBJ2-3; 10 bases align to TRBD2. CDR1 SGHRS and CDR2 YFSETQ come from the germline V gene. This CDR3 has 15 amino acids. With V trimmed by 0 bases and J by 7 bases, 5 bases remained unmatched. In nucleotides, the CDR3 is TGCGCCAGCAGCTTGGGGGTAGCGGGAGGCCATACGCAGTATTTT. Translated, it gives CASSLGVAGGHTQYF.

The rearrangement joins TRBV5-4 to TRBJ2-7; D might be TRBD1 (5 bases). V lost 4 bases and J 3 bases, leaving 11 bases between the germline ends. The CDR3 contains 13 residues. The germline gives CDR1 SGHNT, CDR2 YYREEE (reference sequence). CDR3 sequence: CASSVTGDYEQYF. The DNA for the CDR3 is TGTGCCAGCAGCGTTACAGGAGACTACGAGCAGTACTTC. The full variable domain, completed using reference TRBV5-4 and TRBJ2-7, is ETGVTQSPTHLIKTRGQQVTLRCSSQSGHNTVSWYQQALGQGPQFIFQYYREEENGRGNFPPRFSGLQFPNYSSELNVNALELDDSALYLCASSVTGDYEQYFGPGTRLTVT.

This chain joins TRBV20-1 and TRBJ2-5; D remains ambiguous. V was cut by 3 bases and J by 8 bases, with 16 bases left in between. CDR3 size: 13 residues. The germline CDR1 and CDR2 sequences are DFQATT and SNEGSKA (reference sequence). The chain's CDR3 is CSASEHSQGTQYF. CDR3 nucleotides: TGCAGTGCTAGTGAACACAGTCAAGGTACCCAGTACTTC.

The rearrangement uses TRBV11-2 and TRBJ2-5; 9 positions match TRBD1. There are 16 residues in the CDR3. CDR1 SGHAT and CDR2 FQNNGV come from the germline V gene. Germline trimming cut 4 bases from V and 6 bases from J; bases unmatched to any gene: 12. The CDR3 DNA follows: TGTGCCAGCAGCTCAAATACAGGGGGCCCGGCACAGACCCAGTACTTC. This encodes CASSSNTGGPAQTQYF.